The rows below give T cell receptor beta chains drawn from one sample of a study of blood T cell repertoires in COVID-19. The method was immunoSEQ multiplex PCR; TCRdb's version includes in-frame clones alone and lacks a portion of them. The table has about 75,000 clones, roughly 91% seen once. The sequencing sample was made of peripheral blood. The receptor set was obtained from a human donor in a cohort sampled during active COVID-19. Both conserved end residues are part of each CDR3. A D gene is named only where the DNA matches it firmly. Clone sizes are given selectively: once, few, many, or a class where the clone is expanded.

j_call | v_call | clone_size | d_call | cdr3_aa | cdr3_nt
TRBJ1-3 | TRBV30 | NA | TRBD1 | CAWSVGTGGNTIYF | TGTGCCTGGAGTGTGGGGACAGGGGGAAACACCATATATTTT
TRBJ1-2 | TRBV7-9 | NA | TRBD1 | CASSFNRGTNYGYTF | TGTGCCAGCAGCTTCAACAGGGGGACTAACTATGGCTACACCTTC
TRBJ2-3 | TRBV5-4 | NA | NA | CASSLGASTDTQYF | TGTGCCAGCAGCTTGGGAGCTAGCACAGATACGCAGTATTTT
TRBJ2-2 | TRBV19 | NA | NA | CASSIRTIGGGELFF | TGTGCCAGTAGTATACGGACCATCGGGGGCGGGGAGCTGTTTTTT
TRBJ2-2 | TRBV6-6 | NA | NA | CASSYDDQEVTGELFF | TGTGCCAGCAGTTACGATGACCAGGAAGTGACCGGGGAGCTGTTTTTT
TRBJ2-7 | TRBV3-1/TRBV3-2 | NA | NA | CASSQVNEQYF | TGTGCCAGCAGCCAAGTCAACGAGCAGTACTTC
TRBJ2-1 | TRBV7-2 | once | TRBD2 | CASSPSGGEYNEQFF | TGTGCCAGCAGCCCCAGCGGGGGAGAGTACAATGAGCAGTTCTTC
TRBJ2-7 | TRBV11-2 | NA | NA | CASSLLGGAEQYF | TGTGCCAGCAGCTTACTAGGAGGGGCCGAGCAGTACTTC
TRBJ2-7 | TRBV2 | NA | TRBD2 | CASSNPGLYEQYF | TGTGCCAGCAGTAACCCGGGACTATACGAGCAGTACTTC
TRBJ1-1 | TRBV6-6 | NA | TRBD1 | CASSSGTGYTEAFF | TGTGCCAGCAGTTCAGGGACAGGGTACACTGAAGCTTTCTTT
TRBJ2-4 | TRBV3-1/TRBV3-2 | NA | TRBD2 | CASSSHLGLAGGYNAKNIQYF | TGTGCCAGCAGCTCCCACCTGGGACTAGCGGGAGGATATAACGCCAAAAACATTCAGTACTTC
TRBJ2-7 | TRBV15 | NA | NA | CATSRDKTAAYEQYF | TGTGCCACCAGCAGAGATAAGACTGCGGCCTACGAGCAGTACTTC
TRBJ2-7 | TRBV7-2 | NA | TRBD2 | CASTKDRLAGAYEQYF | TGTGCCAGCACCAAGGATAGACTAGCGGGGGCCTACGAGCAGTACTTC
TRBJ2-3 | TRBV19 | once | NA | CASRRGRFTGTDTQYF | TGTGCCAGTAGAAGGGGCCGCTTTACCGGCACAGATACGCAGTATTTT
TRBJ2-5 | TRBV14 | NA | TRBD1 | CASSRAKGALSETQYF | TGTGCCAGCAGCCGGGCCAAGGGGGCTTTATCAGAGACCCAGTACTTC
TRBJ1-1 | TRBV6-2/TRBV6-3 | NA | TRBD1 | CASSYSAGQGALNTEAFF | TGTGCCAGCAGTTACTCAGCCGGACAGGGGGCTTTGAACACTGAAGCTTTCTTT
TRBJ2-3 | TRBV5-5 | NA | NA | CASSLVGQGSTDTQYF | TGTGCCAGCAGCTTGGTAGGGCAGGGAAGCACAGATACGCAGTATTTT
TRBJ2-1 | TRBV19 | NA | TRBD2 | CAIRPWTSGSYNEQFF | TGTGCCATTCGACCCTGGACTAGCGGCTCCTACAATGAGCAGTTCTTC
TRBJ2-2 | TRBV6-4 | once | TRBD1 | CASSKGTENTGELFF | TGTGCCAGCAGTAAAGGGACAGAAAACACCGGGGAGCTGTTTTTT
TRBJ1-1 | TRBV2 | NA | TRBD1 | CASSLRGQGQAFF | TGTGCCAGCAGCCTAAGGGGACAGGGTCAAGCTTTCTTT
TRBJ2-4 | TRBV6-5 | NA | NA | CATTGVLRGNIQYF | TGTGCCACCACAGGGGTTCTCCGGGGGAACATTCAGTACTTC
TRBJ2-7 | TRBV7-9 | few | NA | CASSLGHQKLGEQYF | TGTGCCAGCAGCTTAGGACACCAGAAACTTGGGGAGCAGTACTTC
TRBJ2-5 | TRBV19 | NA | TRBD1 | CASSSTGVRETQYF | TGTGCCAGTAGTTCGACAGGGGTCCGAGAGACCCAGTACTTC
TRBJ2-7 | TRBV12-3/TRBV12-4 | NA | NA | CASSFEGSYEQYF | TGTGCCAGCAGTTTCGAGGGCTCCTACGAGCAGTACTTC
TRBJ2-2 | TRBV7-6 | NA | NA | CASSLWDRELFF | TGTGCCAGCAGCTTATGGGACAGGGAGCTGTTTTTT
TRBJ1-5 | TRBV18 | NA | NA | CASSPSFVTKGEQPQHF | TGTGCCAGCTCACCAAGCTTTGTCACCAAAGGGGAACAGCCCCAGCATTTT
TRBJ2-2 | TRBV6-2/TRBV6-3 | NA | NA | CASSTRDTVNTGELFF | TGTGCCAGCAGTACCCGGGACACCGTGAACACCGGGGAGCTGTTTTTT
TRBJ2-5 | TRBV2 | NA | NA | CASSEGRGQKRETQYF | TGTGCCAGCAGTGAAGGGAGGGGACAGAAGAGGGAGACCCAGTACTTC
TRBJ1-2 | TRBV28 | few | TRBD1 | CASSYTGTGNNYGYTF | TGTGCCAGCAGTTATACCGGGACAGGGAACAACTATGGCTACACCTTC
TRBJ2-1 | TRBV2 | NA | TRBD1 | CASRMDRVSYNEQFF | TGTGCCAGCAGGATGGACAGGGTTTCCTACAATGAGCAGTTCTTC
TRBJ1-2 | TRBV6-5 | NA | TRBD1 | CASNQGASGYTF | TGTGCCAGCAACCAGGGGGCTTCCGGCTACACCTTC
TRBJ2-5 | TRBV29-1 | NA | TRBD2 | CSGAGGLGETQYF | TGCAGCGGGGCGGGGGGGCTTGGGGAGACCCAGTACTTC
TRBJ1-2 | TRBV6-2/TRBV6-3 | NA | TRBD1 | CASSYDRGLGGYTF | TGTGCCAGCAGTTACGACAGGGGGCTTGGAGGCTACACCTTC
TRBJ1-1 | TRBV29-1 | NA | NA | CSVEASGGAGLAFF | TGCAGCGTTGAGGCCTCGGGCGGGGCGGGGCTGGCTTTCTTT
TRBJ2-7 | TRBV30 | NA | TRBD2 | CAWRRGLAGEAYEQYF | TGTGCCTGGAGGAGGGGACTAGCGGGAGAGGCCTACGAGCAGTACTTC
TRBJ2-2 | TRBV25-1 | NA | NA | CASSLQGLNTGELFF | TGTGCCAGCAGCCTGCAGGGATTGAACACCGGGGAGCTGTTTTTT
TRBJ1-1 | TRBV7-2 | NA | NA | CASSFDRRNTEAFF | TGTGCCAGCAGTTTCGACAGGAGGAACACTGAAGCTTTCTTT
TRBJ2-5 | TRBV10-3 | NA | TRBD2 | CAISSREGETQYF | TGTGCCATCAGCAGCAGGGAGGGTGAGACCCAGTACTTC
TRBJ2-1 | TRBV19 | NA | TRBD2 | CASSRTSGTSYNEQFF | TGTGCCAGTAGCCGGACTAGCGGGACCTCCTACAATGAGCAGTTCTTC
TRBJ2-1 | TRBV30 | NA | NA | CAWTPQGGTEDLQFF | TGTGCCTGGACCCCTCAAGGCGGGACAGAGGATTTGCAGTTCTTC